This TCR beta chain was obtained from a study of early T cells in non-severe SARS-CoV-2 infection. The CDR3 totals 16 residues. Per the germline V gene, CDR1 is SGHDT and CDR2 is YYEEEE. V dropped 4 bases and J dropped 0 bases, with 13 bases sitting between them. This clonotype was observed at least ten times. Via MiXCR, TCRdb re-called the 5' RACE reads, giving one row per CDR3 protein. The table records around 50,000 distinct CDR3 sequences, roughly 5.9% of them present only once. Sequenced sample: whole blood. The chain has TRBV5-6 and TRBJ2-2; D may correspond to TRBD1 or TRBD2 (5 bases each). The source is an adult who was a healthcare worker with PCR-confirmed SARS-CoV-2 infection or an uninfected control (not recorded which). CDR3 DNA: TGTGCCAGCAGCGTTGAGAGGGGCCCGAACACCGGGGAGCTGTTTTTT. Residues: CASSVERGPNTGELFF.